The 2 T cell receptor beta chains below were found in one sample sequenced in a study of T cells in Graves' hyperthyroidism and ophthalmopathy. It was RNA transcripts that yielded the amplified TCR beta CDR3 regions. The study used the HTBI primer set for a first-round RT-PCR of the TCR CDR3. MiXCR, applied by TCRdb to the multiplex PCR reads, yields one record per CDR3 protein. The sample shows 250,000 to 300,000 distinct CDR3 sequences, 15% of them seen only once. The sequenced sample consisted of blood. These receptors originate from a woman between 50 and 59 years old with Graves' hyperthyroidism that later progressed to Graves' ophthalmopathy.

This clonotype appeared many times. The V call is TRBV4-1, the J call TRBJ1-4, with D perhaps matching TRBD1 (5 bases). Germline V gene sequence: CDR1 MGHRA, CDR2 YSYEKL. The ends were cut back, 4 bases at V and 5 bases at J, with 17 bases in the middle. The CDR3 totals 16 residues. Here the CDR3 DNA reads TGCGCCAGCAGCCGCGGGACTGCGGTATTCAATGAAAAACTGTTTTTT. Protein product: CASSRGTAVFNEKLFF.

The chain combines TRBV14 with TRBJ2-7; D not resolved. Per the germline V gene, CDR1 is SGHDN and CDR2 is FVKESK. V was shortened by 1 base and J by 7 bases, with 11 bases between the two germline ends. The CDR3 contains 13 residues. The CDR3 bases are TGTGCCAGCAGCCAAGGAATACTTTTTGAGCAGTACTTC. It encodes CASSQGILFEQYF. Drawing the rest from reference TRBV14 and TRBJ2-7, the complete variable domain is EAGVTQFPSHSVIEKGQTVTLRCDPISGHDNLYWYRRVMGKEIKFLLHFVKESKQDESGMPNNRFLAERTGGTYSTLKVQPAELEDSGVYFCASSQGILFEQYFGPGTRLTVT.